This TCR beta chain was profiled in a study of regulatory T cells in long-lasting Graves disease. This clonotype was seen ten or more times. V shed 6 bases, J shed 2 bases, and the junction held 6 bases outside the gene matches. The CDR3 totals 14 residues. Germline V CDR1 and CDR2: SGHAT, FQNNGV. The time point is: persistent/refractory GD, antithyroid drugs over 5 years with positive TRAb. The TCR library was made from RNA extracted from PBMCs. Arm-PCR of CDR3 regions with iRepertoire HTBI primers generated TCR beta libraries. TCRdb passed the multiplex PCR reads through MiXCR, listing each CDR3 protein once. Among a few hundred thousand distinct CDR3 sequences listed, 23% were seen once.

V and J are TRBV11-2 and TRBJ2-7, with 8 bases lining up with TRBD2. Material: peripheral blood mononuclear cells (PBMCs), obtained when the disease was refractory, from a patient treated with antithyroid drugs. This sequence was found in a female donor with Graves disease. The CDR3 sequence: CASSVAGITYEQYF. CDR3 in DNA: TGTGCCAGCAGTGTAGCGGGAATAACCTACGAGCAGTACTTC.